A few counts support the clone carrying this TCR beta chain. Its target is unknown. V was pared by 2 bases and J by 1 base, with 9 bases between. The CDR3 is 14 amino acids. Germline V lookup: CDR1 SGHRS, CDR2 YFSETQ. This entry belongs to a study of T cells after yellow fever vaccination. Whole-study findings and limits: Although most clonotypes did not, a small share appeared in both CD4 and CD8 compartments.

Template-switching 5'RACE yielded the TCR cDNA; a universal primer site and UMIs were added in the process. TCRdb recomputed calls from the 5' RACE reads with MiXCR, one row per CDR3 protein. The repertoire includes under 550,000 distinct CDR3 sequences, 20% to 25% of them detected once, and about a sixth sits in the top ten. The origin of this receptor is a man aged 18 to 29 who received the YFV17D yellow fever vaccine. The specimen comprised PBMCs, sampled more than 20 days after the first yellow fever vaccination. J is TRBJ1-1 and V is TRBV5-1; possibly TRBD1 for D (6 bases). The CDR3 protein is CASSLIQGNTEAFF. DNA of the CDR3: TGCGCCAGCAGCTTAATACAGGGGAACACTGAAGCTTTCTTT. Combining the CDR3 with reference TRBV5-1 and TRBJ1-1 gives the whole variable domain KAGVTQTPRYLIKTRGQQVTLSCSPISGHRSVSWYQQTPGQGLQFLFEYFSETQRNKGNFPGRFSGRQFSNSRSEMNVSTLELGDSALYLCASSLIQGNTEAFFGQGTRLTVV.